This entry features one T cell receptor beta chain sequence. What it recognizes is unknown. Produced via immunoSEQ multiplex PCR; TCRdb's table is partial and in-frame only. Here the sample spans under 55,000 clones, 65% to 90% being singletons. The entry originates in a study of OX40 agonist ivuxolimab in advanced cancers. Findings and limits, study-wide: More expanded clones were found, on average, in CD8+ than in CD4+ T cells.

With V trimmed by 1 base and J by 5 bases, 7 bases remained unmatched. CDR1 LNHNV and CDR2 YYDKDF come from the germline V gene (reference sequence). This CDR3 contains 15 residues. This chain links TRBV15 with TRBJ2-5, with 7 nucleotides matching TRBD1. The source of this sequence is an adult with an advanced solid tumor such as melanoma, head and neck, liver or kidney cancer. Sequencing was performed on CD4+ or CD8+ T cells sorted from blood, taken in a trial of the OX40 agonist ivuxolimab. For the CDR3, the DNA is TGTGCCACCAGCAGAGGTACGACAGGGCGCGAGACCCAGTACTTC. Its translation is CATSRGTTGRETQYF.